This record looks at one T cell receptor beta chain sequence and its context. What it binds is unknown. The V gene's germline CDR1 is MNHNS and CDR2 SASEGT. This CDR3 contains 14 residues. J gave up 3 bases and V 5 bases, and 5 bases lay outside the gene matches. These data are taken from a study of T cells after posttransplantation cyclophosphamide. Study-level findings and limits: TRB clonality was highly associated with recipient CMV seropositivity and reactivation. Donor CD8+ memory clones often dominated recipient blood repertoires at later times.

TCRdb's table, derived via immunoSEQ multiplex PCR, lists solely in-frame clones and lacks some. The sample has about 6,900 clones, over 70% seen once. Sequencing was done on a sample of memory CD4+ T cells sorted from blood. The V call is TRBV6-1, the J call TRBJ2-7; the match to TRBD1 covers 9 bases. The sequence derives from a woman between 45 and 60 years old in good health and a related stem cell transplant donor. CDR3 nucleotides: TGTGCCAGCAGTAAGAGACAGGGGGGCTACGAGCAGTACTTC. Amino acid sequence: CASSKRQGGYEQYF.